The sequence of this T cell receptor (beta chain) was determined in a study of T cells in localized non-small cell lung cancer. Study observations and caveats: Adjacent lung had a median around 60 of the 100 largest tumor clones. Uninvolved nearby lung showed the greatest T cell clonality, exceeding that found in tumor. Patients showing higher blood T cell density tended to see longer overall survival.

The trim removed 6 bases at V and 4 bases at J, leaving 20 bases unmatched. The CDR3 runs 20 residues. CDR1 SNHLY and CDR2 FYNNEI come from the germline V gene. Here immunoSEQ multiplex PCR was the method, and the copy in TCRdb shows in-frame clones only, minus some. The sample includes tens of thousands of clones, roughly 89% seen only once; the top ten take roughly 15%. A remark on this clone: Its antigen is not identified.

This receptor was taken from a man aged 35 to 69 with stage I squamous cell lung carcinoma. Sequenced material: peripheral blood, taken before any cancer treatment. The chain couples TRBV2 to TRBJ2-2, with 10 nucleotides matching TRBD1. This CDR3 is CASRPGQGRPQGRLTGELFF. CDR3 coding DNA: TGTGCCAGCAGACCGGGACAGGGGCGCCCGCAGGGACGGCTCACCGGGGAGCTGTTTTTT.